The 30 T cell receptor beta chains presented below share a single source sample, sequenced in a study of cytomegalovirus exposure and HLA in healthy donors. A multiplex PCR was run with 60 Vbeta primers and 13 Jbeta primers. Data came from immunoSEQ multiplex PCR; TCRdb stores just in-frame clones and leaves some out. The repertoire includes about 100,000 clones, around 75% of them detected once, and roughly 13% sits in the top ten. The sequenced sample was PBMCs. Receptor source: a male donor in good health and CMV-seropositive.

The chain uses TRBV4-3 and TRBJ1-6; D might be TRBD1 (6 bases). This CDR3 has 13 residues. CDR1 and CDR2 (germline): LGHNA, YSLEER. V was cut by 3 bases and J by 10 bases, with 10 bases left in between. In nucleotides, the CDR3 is TGCGCCAGCAGCCAGGGGGCAAGATCACCCCTCCACTTT. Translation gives CASSQGARSPLHF.

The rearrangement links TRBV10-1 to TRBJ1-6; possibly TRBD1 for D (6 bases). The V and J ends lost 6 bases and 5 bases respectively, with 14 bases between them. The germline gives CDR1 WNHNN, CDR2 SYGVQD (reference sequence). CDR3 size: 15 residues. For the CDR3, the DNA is TGCGCCAGCAGAGAGGACAGAAGAAATAATTCACCCCTCCACTTT. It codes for CASREDRRNNSPLHF.

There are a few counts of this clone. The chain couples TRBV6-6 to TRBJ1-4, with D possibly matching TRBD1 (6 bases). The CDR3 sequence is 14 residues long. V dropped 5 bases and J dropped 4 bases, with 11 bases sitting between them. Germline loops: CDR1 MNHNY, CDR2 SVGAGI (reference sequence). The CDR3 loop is CASSRQAYNEKLFF. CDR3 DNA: TGTGCCAGCAGTCGACAGGCTTATAATGAAAAACTGTTTTTT.

The CDR3 nucleotides are TGTGCCAGCAGTCCACAGGGGGTGGTGGAAAAACTGTTTTTT. It encodes CASSPQGVVEKLFF. The rearrangement joins TRBV27 to TRBJ1-4; 8 bases fit TRBD1. The trim removed 5 bases at V and 8 bases at J, leaving 7 bases unmatched. The V gene's germline CDR1 is MNHEY and CDR2 SMNVEV (reference sequence). The CDR3 totals 14 residues.

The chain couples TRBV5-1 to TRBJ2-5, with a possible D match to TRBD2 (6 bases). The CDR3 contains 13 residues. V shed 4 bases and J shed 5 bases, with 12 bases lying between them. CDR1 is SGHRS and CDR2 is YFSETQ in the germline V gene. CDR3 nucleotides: TGCGCCAGCAGCCTACCCGCGGGGGAGACCCAGTACTTC. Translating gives CASSLPAGETQYF.

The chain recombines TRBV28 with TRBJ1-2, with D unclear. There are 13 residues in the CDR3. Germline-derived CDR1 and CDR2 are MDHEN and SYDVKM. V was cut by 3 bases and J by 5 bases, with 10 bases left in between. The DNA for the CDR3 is TGTGCCAGCAGTTTTGTGGCACCTTATGGCTACACCTTC. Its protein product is CASSFVAPYGYTF.

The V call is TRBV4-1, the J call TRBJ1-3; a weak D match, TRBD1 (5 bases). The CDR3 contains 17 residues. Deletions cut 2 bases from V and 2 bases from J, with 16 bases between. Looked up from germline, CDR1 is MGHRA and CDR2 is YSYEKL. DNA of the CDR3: TGCGCCAGCAGCCAAAACCTAAGGACAAGTACTGGAAACACCATATATTTT. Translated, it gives CASSQNLRTSTGNTIYF.

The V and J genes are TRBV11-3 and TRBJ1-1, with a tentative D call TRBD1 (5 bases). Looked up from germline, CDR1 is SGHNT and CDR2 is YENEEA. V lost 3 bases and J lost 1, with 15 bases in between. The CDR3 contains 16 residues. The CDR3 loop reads CASSFLPQGRNTEAFF. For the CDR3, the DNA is TGTGCCAGCAGCTTCCTCCCGCAGGGCAGGAACACTGAAGCTTTCTTT.

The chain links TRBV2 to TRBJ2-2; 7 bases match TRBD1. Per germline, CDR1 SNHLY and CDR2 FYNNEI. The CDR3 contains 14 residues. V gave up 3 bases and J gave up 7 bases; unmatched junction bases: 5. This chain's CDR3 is CASSERGQDGELFF. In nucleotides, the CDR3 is TGTGCCAGCAGTGAGAGGGGGCAGGACGGGGAGCTGTTTTTT.

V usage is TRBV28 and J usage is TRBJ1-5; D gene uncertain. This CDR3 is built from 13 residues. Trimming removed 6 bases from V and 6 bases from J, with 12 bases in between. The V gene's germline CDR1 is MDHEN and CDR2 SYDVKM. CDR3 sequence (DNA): TGTGCCAGCAGCATCGGGGAAGGTCAGCCCCAGCATTTT. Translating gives CASSIGEGQPQHF. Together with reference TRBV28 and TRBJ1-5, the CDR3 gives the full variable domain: DVKVTQSSRYLVKRTGEKVFLECVQDMDHENMFWYRQDPGLGLRLIYFSYDVKMKEKGDIPEGYSVSREKKERFSLILESASTNQTSMYLCASSIGEGQPQHFGDGTRLSIL.

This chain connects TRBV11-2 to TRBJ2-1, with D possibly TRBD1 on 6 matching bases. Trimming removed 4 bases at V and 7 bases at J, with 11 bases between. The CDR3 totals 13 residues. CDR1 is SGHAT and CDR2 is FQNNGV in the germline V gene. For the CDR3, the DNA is TGTGCCAGCAGCTCACCAGGGGAAAATGAGCAGTTCTTC. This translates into CASSSPGENEQFF. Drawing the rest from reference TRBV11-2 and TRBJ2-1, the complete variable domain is EAGVAQSPRYKIIEKRQSVAFWCNPISGHATLYWYQQILGQGPKLLIQFQNNGVVDDSQLPKDRFSAERLKGVDSTLKIQPAKLEDSAVYLCASSSPGENEQFFGPGTRLTVL.

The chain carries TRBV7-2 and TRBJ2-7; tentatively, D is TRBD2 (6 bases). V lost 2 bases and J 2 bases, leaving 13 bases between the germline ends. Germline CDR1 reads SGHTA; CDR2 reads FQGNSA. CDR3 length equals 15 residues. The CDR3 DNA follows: TGTGCCAGCAGCTTATTCGGGACTGCTCCCTACGAGCAGTACTTC. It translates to CASSLFGTAPYEQYF.

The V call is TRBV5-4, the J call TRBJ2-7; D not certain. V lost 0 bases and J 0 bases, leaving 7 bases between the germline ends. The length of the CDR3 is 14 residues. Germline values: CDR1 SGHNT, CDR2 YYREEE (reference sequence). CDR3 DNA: TGTGCCAGCAGCTTGGGACACACCTCCTACGAGCAGTACTTC. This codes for CASSLGHTSYEQYF.

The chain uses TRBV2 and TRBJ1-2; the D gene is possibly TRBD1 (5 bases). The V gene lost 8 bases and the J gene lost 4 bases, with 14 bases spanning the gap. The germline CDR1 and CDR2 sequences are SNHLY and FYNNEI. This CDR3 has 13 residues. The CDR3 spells CASLREQAYGYTF. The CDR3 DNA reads TGTGCCAGCCTAAGGGAACAGGCCTATGGCTACACCTTC.

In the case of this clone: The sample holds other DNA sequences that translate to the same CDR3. The DNA for the CDR3 is TGCGCCAGCAGCCAAGTTGAGGTGGCGTCGGACACCGGGGAGCTGTTTTTT. This codes for CASSQVEVASDTGELFF. This sequence joins TRBV4-3 and TRBJ2-2; no definite D call. The germline gives CDR1 LGHNA, CDR2 YSLEER. The CDR3 totals 17 residues. V was cut by 1 base and J by 3 bases, with 15 bases left in between.

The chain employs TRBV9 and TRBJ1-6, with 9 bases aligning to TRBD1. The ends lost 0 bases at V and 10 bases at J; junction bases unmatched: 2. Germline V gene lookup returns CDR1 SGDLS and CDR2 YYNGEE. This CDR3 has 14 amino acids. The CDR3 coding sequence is TGTGCCAGCAGCGTAGGACAGGGGGGCTCACCCCTCCACTTT. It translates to CASSVGQGGSPLHF.

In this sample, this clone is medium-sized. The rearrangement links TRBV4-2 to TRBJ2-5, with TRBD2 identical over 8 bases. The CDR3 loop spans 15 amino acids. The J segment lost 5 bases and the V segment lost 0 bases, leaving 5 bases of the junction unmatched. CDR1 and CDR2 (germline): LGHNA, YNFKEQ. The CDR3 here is CASSQDRGGPETQYF. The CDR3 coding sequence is TGTGCCAGCAGCCAAGATCGGGGGGGGCCTGAGACCCAGTACTTC.

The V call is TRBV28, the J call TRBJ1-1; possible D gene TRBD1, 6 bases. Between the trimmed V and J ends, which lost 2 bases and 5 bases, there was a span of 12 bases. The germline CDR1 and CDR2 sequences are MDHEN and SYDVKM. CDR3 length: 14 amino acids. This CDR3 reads CASSLTGLGTEAFF. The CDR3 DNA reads TGTGCCAGCAGTTTAACAGGGTTGGGGACTGAAGCTTTCTTT.

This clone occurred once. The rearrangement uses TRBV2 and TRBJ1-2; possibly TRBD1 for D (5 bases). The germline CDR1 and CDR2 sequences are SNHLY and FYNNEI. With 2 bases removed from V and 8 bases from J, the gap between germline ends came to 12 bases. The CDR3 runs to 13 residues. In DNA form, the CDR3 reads TGTGCCAGCAGTGAATTAGGGGCTGAGGGCTACACCTTC. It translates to CASSELGAEGYTF.

CDR3 amino acids: CASSQAQGITEAFF. The DNA for the CDR3 is TGCGCCAGCAGCCAAGCACAGGGTATCACTGAAGCTTTCTTT. The chain uses TRBV4-1 and TRBJ1-1, with TRBD1 as a possible D gene (6 bases). Germline V gene sequence: CDR1 MGHRA, CDR2 YSYEKL. Trimming stripped 1 base from V and 4 bases from J, with 10 bases between. The CDR3 length is 14 residues.

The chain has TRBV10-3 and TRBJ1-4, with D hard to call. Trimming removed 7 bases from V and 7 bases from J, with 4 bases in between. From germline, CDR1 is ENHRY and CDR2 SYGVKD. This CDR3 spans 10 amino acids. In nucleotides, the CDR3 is TGTGCCATCAACGGTGAAAAACTGTTTTTT. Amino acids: CAINGEKLFF.

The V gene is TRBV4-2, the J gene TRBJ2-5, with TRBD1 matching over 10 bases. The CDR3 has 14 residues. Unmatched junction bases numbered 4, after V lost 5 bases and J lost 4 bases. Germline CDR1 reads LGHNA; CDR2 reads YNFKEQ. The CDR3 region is CASSRGQGRETQYF. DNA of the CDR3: TGTGCCAGCAGCAGGGGACAGGGGCGAGAGACCCAGTACTTC.

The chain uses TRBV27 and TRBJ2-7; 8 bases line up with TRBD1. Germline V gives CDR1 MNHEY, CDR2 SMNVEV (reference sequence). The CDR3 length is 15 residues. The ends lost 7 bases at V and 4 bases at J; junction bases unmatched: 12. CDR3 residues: CASTPRAGGSYEQYF. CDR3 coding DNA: TGTGCCAGCACACCTAGGGCAGGGGGCTCATACGAGCAGTACTTC.

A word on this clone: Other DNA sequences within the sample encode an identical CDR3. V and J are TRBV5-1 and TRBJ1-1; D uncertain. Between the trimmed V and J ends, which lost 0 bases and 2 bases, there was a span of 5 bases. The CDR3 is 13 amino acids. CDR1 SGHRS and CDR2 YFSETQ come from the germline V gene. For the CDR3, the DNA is TGCGCCAGCAGCTTGGCAGGCAACACTGAAGCTTTCTTT. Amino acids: CASSLAGNTEAFF.

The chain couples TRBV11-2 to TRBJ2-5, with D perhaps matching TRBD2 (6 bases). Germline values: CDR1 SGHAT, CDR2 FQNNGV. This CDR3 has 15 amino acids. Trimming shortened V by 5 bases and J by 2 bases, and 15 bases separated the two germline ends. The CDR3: CASSPRVAGQETQYF. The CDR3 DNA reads TGTGCCAGCAGCCCGCGTGTCGCGGGGCAAGAGACCCAGTACTTC.

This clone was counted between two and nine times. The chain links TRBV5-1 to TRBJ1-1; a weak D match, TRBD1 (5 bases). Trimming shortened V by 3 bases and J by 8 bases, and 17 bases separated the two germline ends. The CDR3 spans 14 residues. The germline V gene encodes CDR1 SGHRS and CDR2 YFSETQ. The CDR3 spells CASSSQGSDSEAFF. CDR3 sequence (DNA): TGCGCCAGCAGCTCACAAGGGTCAGACAGCGAAGCTTTCTTT.

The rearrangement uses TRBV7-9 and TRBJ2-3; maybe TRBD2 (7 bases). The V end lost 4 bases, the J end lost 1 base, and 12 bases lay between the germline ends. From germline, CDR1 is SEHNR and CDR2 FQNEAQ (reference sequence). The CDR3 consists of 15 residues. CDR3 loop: CASSSTGGRTDTQYF. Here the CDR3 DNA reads TGTGCCAGCAGCTCCACGGGGGGCCGCACAGATACGCAGTATTTT.

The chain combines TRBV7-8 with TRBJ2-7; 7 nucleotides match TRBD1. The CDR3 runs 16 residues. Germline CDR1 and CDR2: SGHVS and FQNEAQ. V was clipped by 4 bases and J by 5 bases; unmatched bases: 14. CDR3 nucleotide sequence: TGTGCCAGCAGCTCAACCCGGGACAGCATTCCTGACGAGCAGTACTTC. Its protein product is CASSSTRDSIPDEQYF. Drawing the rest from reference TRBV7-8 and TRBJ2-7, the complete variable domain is GAGVSQSPRYKVAKRGQDVALRCDPISGHVSLFWYQQALGQGPEFLTYFQNEAQLDKSGLPSDRFFAERPEGSVSTLKIQRTQQEDSAVYLCASSSTRDSIPDEQYFGPGTRLTVT.

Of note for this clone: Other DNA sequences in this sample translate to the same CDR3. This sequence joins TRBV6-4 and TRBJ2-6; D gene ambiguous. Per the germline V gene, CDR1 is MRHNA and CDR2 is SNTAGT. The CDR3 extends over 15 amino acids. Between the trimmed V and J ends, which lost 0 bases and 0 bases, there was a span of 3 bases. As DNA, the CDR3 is TGTGCCAGCAGTGACTCCAGCTCTGGGGCCAACGTCCTGACTTTC. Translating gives CASSDSSSGANVLTF.

Written as DNA, the CDR3 is TGTGCCAGCAGGGGGGGAGGGGGGATGAATCAGCCCCAGCATTTT. This translates into CASRGGGGMNQPQHF. V gene TRBV27 combines with J gene TRBJ1-5; maybe TRBD1 (6 bases). V gave up 6 bases and J gave up 4 bases, with 16 bases separating them. The CDR3 runs 15 residues. Looked up from germline, CDR1 is MNHEY and CDR2 is SMNVEV (reference sequence).